Listed here are 32 T cell receptor beta chains from one sample, sequenced in a study of cytomegalovirus exposure and HLA in healthy donors. Amplification used 60 Vbeta primers and 13 Jbeta primers. Assay used: immunoSEQ multiplex PCR; TCRdb lists only in-frame clones, some missing. Among 170,000 or so clones listed, roughly three quarters were seen once. The material sequenced was PBMCs. These receptor sequences come from a woman in her fifties or sixties in good health and CMV-seropositive.

This chain joins TRBV5-1 and TRBJ2-2; the D gene is possibly TRBD2 (6 bases). This CDR3 spans 11 amino acids. V lost 6 bases, J lost 9 bases, and 9 bases lay in between. Germline CDR1 reads SGHRS; CDR2 reads YFSETQ. The CDR3 DNA follows: TGCGCCAGCACGGGGGTTCGGGAGCTGTTTTTT. Its translation: CASTGVRELFF.

This chain joins TRBV27 and TRBJ2-7, with D hard to call. Germline lookup yields CDR1 MNHEY and CDR2 SMNVEV (reference sequence). Trimming removed 3 bases at V and 0 bases at J, with 9 bases between. The CDR3 sequence is 14 residues long. The CDR3, as DNA: TGTGCCAGCAGTTTTTCGAGGAGCTCCTACGAGCAGTACTTC. It codes for CASSFSRSSYEQYF.

This chain uses TRBV7-2 with TRBJ2-7; possible D gene TRBD2, 7 bases. V was pared by 5 bases and J by 5 bases, with 19 bases between. This CDR3 region has 15 residues. Germline values: CDR1 SGHTA, CDR2 FQGNSA. In nucleotides, the CDR3 is TGTGCCAGCAGCCCCCCAGGGGAGGGTTTGAACGAGCAGTACTTC. It translates to CASSPPGEGLNEQYF.

The table lists this clone with a count of one. The chain recombines TRBV4-1 with TRBJ2-3, with TRBD2 identical over 9 bases. Germline CDR1 is MGHRA and CDR2 is YSYEKL. The CDR3 contains 16 residues. Trimming removed 3 bases from V and 6 bases from J; junction bases left unmatched: 10. The CDR3 sequence: CASSHLASGGSDTQYF. The DNA of the CDR3 is TGCGCCAGCAGCCATCTGGCCAGCGGGGGGTCGGATACGCAGTATTTT.

The chain uses TRBV19 and TRBJ1-6, with 10 bases fitting TRBD1. J was trimmed by 7 bases and V by 9 bases; bases with no gene match: 9. CDR1 and CDR2 from the germline V gene are LNHDA and SQIVND (reference sequence). This CDR3 is built from 15 residues. The chain's CDR3 is CASVDRDRGNSPLHF. The CDR3 coding sequence is TGTGCCAGCGTAGACCGGGACAGGGGAAATTCACCCCTCCACTTT.

V is TRBV7-9 and J is TRBJ1-6, with D possibly being TRBD1 (5 bases). The CDR3 has 16 residues. Trimming shortened V by 5 bases and J by 9 bases, and 20 bases separated the two germline ends. Germline CDR1 is SEHNR and CDR2 is FQNEAQ (reference sequence). CDR3 nucleotide sequence: TGTGCCAGCAGCGCAGACGGGAGGGGAGGGACTTCACCCCTCCACTTT. Its translation is CASSADGRGGTSPLHF.

The chain carries TRBV10-3 and TRBJ2-1; TRBD1 matches at 10 bases. Trimming took 9 bases from V and 8 from J; bases not matched to a gene: 7. From germline, CDR1 is ENHRY and CDR2 SYGVKD. This CDR3 has 13 residues. The CDR3 loop reads CAMAGQGYHEQFF. The CDR3 bases are TGTGCCATGGCGGGACAGGGGTACCATGAGCAGTTCTTC.

The chain links TRBV21-1 to TRBJ1-1; TRBD1 is the table's D call, not checked against the DNA. TRBV21-1 is a known pseudogene. This CDR3 comprises 19 residues. CDR3 region: CASSKLPRWQGAGNTEAFF. The CDR3 region has the DNA TGTGCCAGCAGCAAATTACCGCGGTGGCAGGGGGCGGGGAACACTGAAGCTTTCTTT.

This clone appeared once. This sequence joins TRBV6-5 and TRBJ1-1; D may be TRBD1 (6 bases). The V gene's germline CDR1 is MNHEY and CDR2 SVGAGI. V was pared by 4 bases and J by 4 bases, with 19 bases between. The CDR3 sequence is 16 residues long. CDR3 amino acids: CASSSWTVEVGTEAFF. The CDR3 DNA reads TGTGCCAGCAGTTCCTGGACAGTAGAGGTTGGCACTGAAGCTTTCTTT.

This chain connects TRBV7-6 to TRBJ2-3, with 10 bases fitting TRBD2. After removal of 5 bases from V and 0 bases from J, the junction contained 2 bases not matched to a gene. The CDR3 runs to 15 residues. Per germline, CDR1 SGHVS and CDR2 FNYEAQ. The CDR3 sequence: CASSRAGGSTDTQYF. CDR3 nucleotides: TGTGCCAGCAGCCGAGCGGGGGGGAGCACAGATACGCAGTATTTT.

The chain combines TRBV18 with TRBJ2-2; D might be TRBD1 (5 bases). Per germline, CDR1 KGHSH and CDR2 LQKENI. The CDR3 has 15 residues. The V and J ends lost 2 bases and 1 base respectively, with 8 bases between them. This CDR3 is CASSPTTVNTGELFF. CDR3 DNA sequence: TGTGCCAGCTCACCAACGACAGTGAACACCGGGGAGCTGTTTTTT.

This clone appeared once. This sequence joins TRBV6-5 and TRBJ1-2, with D maybe TRBD1 (6 bases). V lost 6 bases to trimming and J lost 10 bases, with 24 bases between them. CDR1 and CDR2 from the germline V gene are MNHEY and SVGAGI. The CDR3 contains 15 residues. The CDR3 bases are TGTGCCAGCAGAACTACAGGGAGACGGGCTATTGACTACACCTTC. It encodes CASRTTGRRAIDYTF.

This clone was counted a few times. The V call is TRBV5-8, the J call TRBJ1-1; D is unresolved. CDR1 and CDR2 from the germline V gene are SGHTS and YDEGEE. V lost 1 base and J lost 5, with 12 bases in between. The CDR3 length is 14 residues. The CDR3 coding sequence is TGTGCCAGCAGCTTGTTGCGGGGTGAGACTGAAGCTTTCTTT. Translating it yields CASSLLRGETEAFF.

V and J are TRBV29-1 and TRBJ2-5, with 11 bases aligning to TRBD1. This CDR3 spans 16 amino acids. V trimming: 4 bases; J trimming: 2 bases; junction bases outside the gene matches: 9. Germline CDR1 and CDR2: SQVTM and ANQGSEA. DNA for the CDR3: TGCAGCGTTGCAGGGGGACAGGGGGGGGCACAAGAGACCCAGTACTTC. Residues: CSVAGGQGGAQETQYF.

The chain employs TRBV27 and TRBJ2-7, with 8 bases aligning to TRBD2. V gave up 0 bases and J gave up 1 base; unmatched junction bases: 8. CDR3 length: 17 amino acids. CDR1 MNHEY and CDR2 SMNVEV come from the germline V gene (reference sequence). The CDR3: CASSLSRSGGFSYEQYF. The DNA of the CDR3 is TGTGCCAGCAGTTTATCTCGGTCGGGGGGGTTTTCCTACGAGCAGTACTTC.

The chain has TRBV7-6 and TRBJ2-5; D may be TRBD1 (6 bases). The V gene lost 5 bases and the J gene lost 4 bases, with 14 bases spanning the gap. CDR1 is SGHVS, CDR2 FNYEAQ, per germline. The CDR3 runs to 14 residues. CDR3 protein: CASSLQGLGETQYF. The CDR3 nucleotides read TGTGCCAGCAGCCTACAGGGTCTGGGAGAGACCCAGTACTTC.

The chain links TRBV7-3 to TRBJ2-7; weak D call: TRBD1 (5 bases). Trimming stripped 1 base from V and 6 bases from J, with 13 bases between. The V gene's germline CDR1 is SGHTA and CDR2 FQGTGA. This CDR3 has 14 amino acids. The CDR3, as DNA: TGTGCCAGCAGCTTAAAACAAGGGGATGGCGAGCAGTACTTC. Translated, it gives CASSLKQGDGEQYF.

This clone was detected only once. The chain uses TRBV29-1 and TRBJ2-1; tentative D call: TRBD1 (5 bases). Trimming took 6 bases from V and 10 from J, leaving 16 bases between them. Germline lookup yields CDR1 SQVTM and CDR2 ANQGSEA. This CDR3 has 12 residues. The CDR3 region is CSVAPAGREQFF. As DNA, the CDR3 is TGCAGCGTCGCCCCCGCAGGGCGGGAGCAGTTCTTC.

V gene TRBV7-7 combines with J gene TRBJ2-5; D not resolved. The CDR3 has 12 amino acids. From germline, CDR1 is SSHAT and CDR2 FNYEAQ (reference sequence). The V end was cut by 5 bases, the J end by 1 base, with 5 bases between. The CDR3 spells CASSPLQETQYF. The CDR3 DNA sequence: TGTGCCAGCAGCCCCCTCCAAGAGACCCAGTACTTC.

This clone was detected only once. Within the sample, other DNA sequences also encode this same CDR3. The chain is built from TRBV5-1 and TRBJ1-5, with a tentative D call TRBD1 (5 bases). The CDR3 length is 15 residues. The ends were cut back, 1 base at V and 1 base at J, with 9 bases in the middle. CDR1 and CDR2 from the germline V gene are SGHRS and YFSETQ. The CDR3 DNA reads TGCGCCAGCAGCTTGTGGGGGGGGAGCAATCAGCCCCAGCATTTT. It yields the protein CASSLWGGSNQPQHF.

The chain recombines TRBV30 with TRBJ1-1, with D possibly matching TRBD1 (6 bases). The CDR3 totals 13 residues. Trimming took 5 bases from V and 1 from J, leaving 11 bases between them. In germline, CDR1 is GTSNPN, CDR2 SVGIG (reference sequence). The CDR3 DNA follows: TGTGCCTGGGCAGGGGATCGGAACACTGAAGCTTTCTTT. It yields the protein CAWAGDRNTEAFF.

Regarding this clone: Other DNA sequences in this specimen translate into the identical CDR3. This sequence joins TRBV19 and TRBJ2-7; TRBD1 aligns across 11 bases. The V gene's germline CDR1 is LNHDA and CDR2 SQIVND (reference sequence). The CDR3 extends over 15 amino acids. Trimming cost V 1 base and J 3 bases; bases outside gene matches: 2. The CDR3 DNA follows: TGTGCCAGTAGTATAGGAGGGACAGGGGGCTACGAGCAGTACTTC. Translated, it gives CASSIGGTGGYEQYF.

This chain connects TRBV6-1 to TRBJ1-3, with 8 bases that match TRBD1. The CDR3 has 14 residues. V lost 5 bases to trimming and J lost 2 bases; unmatched junction nucleotides: 2. In germline, CDR1 is MNHNS, CDR2 SASEGT. CDR3 protein: CASSLQGAGNTIYF. The CDR3 DNA reads TGTGCCAGCAGTCTACAGGGGGCTGGAAACACCATATATTTT.

CDR3 in amino acids: CASTQGRGSQPQHF. The CDR3 bases are TGTGCCAGCACTCAGGGCAGGGGAAGCCAGCCCCAGCATTTT. The chain uses TRBV2 and TRBJ1-5; D perhaps matches TRBD1 (6 bases). This CDR3 spans 14 amino acids. Germline V lookup: CDR1 SNHLY, CDR2 FYNNEI. V was clipped by 7 bases and J by 7 bases, with 17 bases between them.

This clone came up a few times. The chain combines TRBV6-5 with TRBJ2-3; 8 bases fit TRBD1. This CDR3 has 16 residues. The germline V gene encodes CDR1 MNHEY and CDR2 SVGAGI. V lost 2 bases, J lost 11 bases, and 15 bases stayed unmatched. The CDR3: CASSYGGQGGQKKQYF. The CDR3 DNA reads as TGTGCCAGCAGTTACGGAGGACAGGGAGGCCAGAAGAAGCAGTATTTT.

The gene calls are TRBV19 and TRBJ1-2, with a tentative D call TRBD1 (6 bases). The CDR3 is made up of 14 amino acids. V was shortened by 7 bases and J by 8 bases, with 20 bases between the two germline ends. Germline CDR1 LNHDA, CDR2 SQIVND (reference sequence). The CDR3 protein is CASKLQGSLLGYTF. The CDR3 DNA follows: TGTGCCAGTAAACTACAGGGTTCCCTATTAGGCTACACCTTC.

The CDR3 sequence: CASKGREGEQFF. The CDR3 coding sequence is TGTGCCAGCAAAGGCCGCGAGGGTGAGCAGTTCTTC. The chain is built from TRBV11-3 and TRBJ2-1; a possible D gene is TRBD2 (5 bases). Germline-derived CDR1 and CDR2 are SGHNT and YENEEA. This CDR3 region has 12 residues. V was cut by 7 bases and J by 9 bases, with 13 bases left in between.

The chain joins TRBV6-1 to TRBJ2-7; the match to TRBD2 covers 14 bases. Per germline, CDR1 MNHNS and CDR2 SASEGT. The CDR3 is 13 residues long. V shed 10 bases and J 7 bases; nucleotides not matched to a gene: 6. The CDR3 DNA sequence: TGTGCCACCAGGACTAGCGGGGGGCGGGAGCAGTACTTC. This codes for CATRTSGGREQYF.

The CDR3 protein is CASSLYTRRTQYF. The CDR3 DNA reads TGTGCCAGCAGCTTGTATACAAGAAGGACCCAGTACTTC. The chain uses TRBV5-8 and TRBJ2-5; D not certain. Germline lookup yields CDR1 SGHTS and CDR2 YDEGEE. The CDR3 is 13 residues long. The V and J ends lost 1 base and 7 bases respectively, with 11 bases between them.

This clone came up a few times. The chain carries TRBV27 and TRBJ1-1; no clear D. CDR1 is MNHEY and CDR2 is SMNVEV in the germline V gene (reference sequence). The CDR3 length is 15 residues. V lost 6 bases and J lost 3, with 17 bases in between. The CDR3 region has the DNA TGTGCCAGCAGCCGGGTCCTCCAGGAGGACACTGAAGCTTTCTTT. Translation gives CASSRVLQEDTEAFF.

The genes are TRBV11-2 and TRBJ1-1; the D gene is possibly TRBD1 (5 bases). This CDR3 spans 16 amino acids. V was shortened by 1 base and J by 0 bases, with 12 bases between the two germline ends. CDR1 is SGHAT and CDR2 is FQNNGV in the germline V gene. The CDR3 DNA is TGTGCCAGCAGCTTAGCCGGACAAACCATGAACACTGAAGCTTTCTTT. This encodes CASSLAGQTMNTEAFF.

The chain employs TRBV7-3 and TRBJ2-1; TRBD1 is a possible D gene (6 bases). This CDR3 has 13 amino acids. CDR1 and CDR2 from the germline V gene are SGHTA and FQGTGA. Trimming pared 5 bases from V and 9 bases from J, leaving 14 bases between. The DNA of the CDR3 is TGTGCCAGCAGCCTAGATCAGGGGCTTGAGCAGTTCTTC. Amino acid sequence: CASSLDQGLEQFF.